This T cell receptor beta chain was sequenced during a study of T cells after yellow fever vaccination. This clonotype was detected only a few times. Its specificity is not known. The length of the CDR3 is 11 residues. CDR1 is SGHRS and CDR2 is YFSETQ in the germline V gene. Trimming pared 4 bases from V and 5 bases from J, leaving 7 bases between. Broader study findings: Weaker, the secondary response peaked sooner, at day 5 versus 15. The CD4 and CD8 compartments had a small share of their clonotypes in common.

Template switching by 5'RACE produced TCR cDNA, adding a universal primer site and UMIs. TCRdb ran MiXCR on the 5' RACE reads and lists one entry per CDR3 protein. The sample shows 150,000 to 200,000 distinct CDR3 sequences, about a tenth of them seen only once. V and J are TRBV5-1 and TRBJ2-7; D call uncertain. The clonotype comes from a man aged 18 to 30 who received the YFV17D yellow fever vaccine. The sample consisted of CD8+ T cells sorted from PBMCs, taken 45 days after the yellow fever booster vaccination. The CDR3 DNA is TGCGCCAGCAGCAGGGCCCACGAGCAGTACTTC. It translates to CASSRAHEQYF.